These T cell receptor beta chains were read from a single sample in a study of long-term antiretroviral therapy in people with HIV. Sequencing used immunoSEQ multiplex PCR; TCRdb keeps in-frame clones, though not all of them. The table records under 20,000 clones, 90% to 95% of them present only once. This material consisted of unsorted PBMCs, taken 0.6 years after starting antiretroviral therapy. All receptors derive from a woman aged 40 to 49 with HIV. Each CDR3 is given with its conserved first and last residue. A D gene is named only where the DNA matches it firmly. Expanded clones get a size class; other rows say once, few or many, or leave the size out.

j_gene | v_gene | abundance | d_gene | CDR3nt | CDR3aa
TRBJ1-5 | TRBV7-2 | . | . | TGTGCCAGCAGCTTAAGTTTGGTTGGGGGCTGGCCCCAGCATTTT | CASSLSLVGGWPQHF
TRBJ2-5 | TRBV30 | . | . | TGTGCCTGGAATAGGGACCCAGGGGAGACCCAGTACTTC | CAWNRDPGETQYF
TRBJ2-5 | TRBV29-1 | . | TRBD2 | TGCAGCTCGGGACTAGCGGGGAACCAAGAGACCCAGTACTTC | CSSGLAGNQETQYF
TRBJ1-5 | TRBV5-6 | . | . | TGTGCCAGCAGCTTGGACGGGACTAGCAATCAGCCCCAGCATTTT | CASSLDGTSNQPQHF
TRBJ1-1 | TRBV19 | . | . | TGTGCCAGTAGCCCACTGTTGGGGGCTGGAAACACTGAAGCTTTCTTT | CASSPLLGAGNTEAFF
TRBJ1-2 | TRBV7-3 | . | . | TGTGCCAGCAGCCCATCCCTCAATAACTATGGCTTCACCTTC | CASSPSLNNYGFTF
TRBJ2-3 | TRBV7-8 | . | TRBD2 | TGTGCCAGCAGCTTATCGGGACTAGCCACAGATACGCAGTATTTT | CASSLSGLATDTQYF
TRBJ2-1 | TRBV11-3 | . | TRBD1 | TGTGCCAGCAGCCCAGGGACAGGGGACCATGAGCAGTTCTTC | CASSPGTGDHEQFF
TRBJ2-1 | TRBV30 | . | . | TGTGCCTGGGGCGAGAAGGGGATACCCTACAATGAGCAGTTCTTC | CAWGEKGIPYNEQFF
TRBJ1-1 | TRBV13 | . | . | TGTGCCAGCAGCTTAAGGGGCCGGAACACTGAAGCTTTCTTT | CASSLRGRNTEAFF
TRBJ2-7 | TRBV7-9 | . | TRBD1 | TGTGCCAGCAGCTCCGGGATCGGACAGGACTTACAGCAGTACTTC | CASSSGIGQDLQQYF
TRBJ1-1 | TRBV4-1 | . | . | TGCGCCAGCAGCCAAGCTCAGGGGATGAACACTGAAGCTTTCTTT | CASSQAQGMNTEAFF
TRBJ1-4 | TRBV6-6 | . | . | TGTGCCAGCAGTTACGGGGGGGGCGCTGGGGAAAAACTGTTTTTT | CASSYGGGAGEKLFF
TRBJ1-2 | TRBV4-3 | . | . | TGCGCCAGCAGCCCACTTCCCTCCTCGGAACTGCTCTATGGCTACACCTTC | CASSPLPSSELLYGYTF
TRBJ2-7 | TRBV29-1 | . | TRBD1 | TGCAGCGTGGGGACAGTCTTACCCTACGAGCAGTACTTC | CSVGTVLPYEQYF
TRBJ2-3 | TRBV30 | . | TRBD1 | TGTGCCTGGAGCGAGACAGGGAACCCCCCAGATACGCAGTATTTT | CAWSETGNPPDTQYF
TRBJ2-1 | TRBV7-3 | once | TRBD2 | TGTGCCAGCAGCTTAACAGGGAGGGATGAGCAGTTCTTC | CASSLTGRDEQFF
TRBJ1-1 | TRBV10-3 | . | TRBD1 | TGTGCCATCAGTACTCGACAGGGGGACTTAGCTGAAGCTTTCTTT | CAISTRQGDLAEAFF
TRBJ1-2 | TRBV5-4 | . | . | TGTGCCAGCAGCACGGGACCGGGTGGGGTTAACTATGGCTACACCTTC | CASSTGPGGVNYGYTF
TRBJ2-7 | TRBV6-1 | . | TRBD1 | TGTGCCAGCAGAGTAGGACAGGGGCGCTCCTACGAGCAGTACTTC | CASRVGQGRSYEQYF
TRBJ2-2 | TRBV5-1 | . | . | TGCGCCAGCAGCTCAGGGACCGCGAACACCGGGGAGCTGTTTTTT | CASSSGTANTGELFF
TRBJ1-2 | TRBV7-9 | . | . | TGTGCCAGCAGCTTAGGTATGGCAGCAAACTATGGCTACACCTTC | CASSLGMAANYGYTF
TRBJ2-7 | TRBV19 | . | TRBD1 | TGTGCCAGTAGCCGGACAGGGACCCCCGGCGAGCAGTACTTC | CASSRTGTPGEQYF
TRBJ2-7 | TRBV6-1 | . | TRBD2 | TGTGCCAGCAGTGAACGGTATAGCGGGGGCCTCTACGAGCAGTACTTC | CASSERYSGGLYEQYF
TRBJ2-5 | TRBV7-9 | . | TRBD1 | TGTGCCAGCAGCCTTGGGGACAGGGGGTTAGTGGAGACCCAGTACTTC | CASSLGDRGLVETQYF
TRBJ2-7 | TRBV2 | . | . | TGTGCCAGCAGTTTGGGCAGGGCCCCATCCTACGAGCAGTACTTC | CASSLGRAPSYEQYF
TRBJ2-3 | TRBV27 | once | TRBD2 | TGTGCCAGCAGTACGTTTAGCGGGAGCACAGATACGCAGTATTTT | CASSTFSGSTDTQYF
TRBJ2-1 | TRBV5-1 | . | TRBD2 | TGCGCCAGCAGCTTGGCGCGGGGGGGCACCTGGAATGAGCAGTTCTTC | CASSLARGGTWNEQFF
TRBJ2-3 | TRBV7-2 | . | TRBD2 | TGTGCCAGCAGCCCCTTCCCGTCTAGCGGGGGCGCTAGCACAGATACGCAGTATTTT | CASSPFPSSGGASTDTQYF
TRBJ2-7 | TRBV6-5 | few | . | TGTGCCAGCAGGAGACTCTACGAGCAGTACTTC | CASRRLYEQYF
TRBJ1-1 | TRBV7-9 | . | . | TGTGCCAGCAGCTTAGTCCGACTGAACACTGAAGCTTTCTTT | CASSLVRLNTEAFF
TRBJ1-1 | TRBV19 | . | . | TGTGCCAGTAGTTCTATGGGGGGTAACACTGAAGCTTTCTTT | CASSSMGGNTEAFF
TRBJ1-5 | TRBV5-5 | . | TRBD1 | TGTGCCAGCAGCTTGGGTCAAGGGACAGGGGGACAGCCCCAGCATTTT | CASSLGQGTGGQPQHF
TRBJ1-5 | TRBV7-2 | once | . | TGTGCCAGCAGCTTAGCAGGGAACTCCAATCAGCCCCAGCATTTT | CASSLAGNSNQPQHF
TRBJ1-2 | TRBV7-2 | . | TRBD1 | TGTGCCAGCAGCCCAGCAAGGACAGGGAAGAGCTACACCTTC | CASSPARTGKSYTF
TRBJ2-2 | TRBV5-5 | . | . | TGTGCCAGCAGACTGGGGTGGGCCGGGGAGCTGTTTTTT | CASRLGWAGELFF
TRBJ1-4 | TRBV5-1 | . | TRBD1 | TGCGCCAGCAGCACCGGGACAGGCCTGGATGAAAAACTGTTTTTT | CASSTGTGLDEKLFF
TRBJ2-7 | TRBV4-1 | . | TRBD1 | TGCGCCAGCAGCCCCCACAGGGGCCCCCCCTACGAGCAGTACTTC | CASSPHRGPPYEQYF
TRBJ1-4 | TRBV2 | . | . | TGTGCCAGCAGAAGACAGGATAATGAAAAACTGTTTTTT | CASRRQDNEKLFF
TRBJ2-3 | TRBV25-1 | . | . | TGTGCCAGCGGAGCGGCGGCAGATACGCAGTATTTT | CASGAAADTQYF
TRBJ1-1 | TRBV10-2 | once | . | TGCGCCAGCACCCCGGTGGGCACTGAAGCTTTCTTT | CASTPVGTEAFF
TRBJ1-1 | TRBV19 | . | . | TGTGCCAGTGTCTTAACAGCTCTGAACACTGAAGCTTTCTTT | CASVLTALNTEAFF
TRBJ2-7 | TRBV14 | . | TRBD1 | TGTGCCAGCAGCCAAGGACAGGGCTTTTCGGAGCAGTACTTC | CASSQGQGFSEQYF
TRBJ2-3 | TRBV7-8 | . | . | TGTGCCAGCACCCCGGGGAGCGGGTCTCGCACAGATACGCAGTATTTT | CASTPGSGSRTDTQYF
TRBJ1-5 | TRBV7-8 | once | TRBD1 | TGTGCCAGCAGCCAAGGGACAGAGGAGCCCCAGCATTTT | CASSQGTEEPQHF
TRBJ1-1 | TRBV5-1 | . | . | TGCGCCAGCAGCTCTCAGGGGAACACTGAAGCTTTCTTT | CASSSQGNTEAFF
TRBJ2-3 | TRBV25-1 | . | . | TGTGCCAGCAGTGAAAAAGGGGCCGGCACAGATACGCAGTATTTT | CASSEKGAGTDTQYF
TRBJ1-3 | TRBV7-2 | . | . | TGTGCCAGCAGCCCGCCTGACACATACTCTGGAAACACCATATATTTT | CASSPPDTYSGNTIYF
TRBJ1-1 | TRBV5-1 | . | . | TGCGCCAGCACCACGACGGGGCAGATTACTGAAGCTTTCTTT | CASTTTGQITEAFF
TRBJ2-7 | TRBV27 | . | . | TGTGCCAGCAGTTCTCCGGGACGGCCCTACGAGCAGTACTTC | CASSSPGRPYEQYF
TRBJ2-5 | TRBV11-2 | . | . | TGTGCCAGCAGCCGAGGACAGAAGGAGACCCAGTACTTC | CASSRGQKETQYF
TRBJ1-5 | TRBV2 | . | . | TGTGCCAGCAGCCCAGACTACAATCAGCCCCAGCATTTT | CASSPDYNQPQHF
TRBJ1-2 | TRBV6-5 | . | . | TGTGCCAGCAGTTACTCGCGGGTGGCGAGTGGCTACACCTTC | CASSYSRVASGYTF
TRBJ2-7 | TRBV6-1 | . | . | TGTGCCAGCAGTGTAGGGTCTGGAGAGCAGTACTTC | CASSVGSGEQYF